The subject of this entry is one TCR beta chain. Its antigen is not identified. CDR1 is SNHLY, CDR2 FYNNEI, per germline. Deletions cut 6 bases from V and 4 bases from J, with 7 bases between. There are 13 residues in the CDR3. This sample is drawn from a study of T cell repertoires in cytomegalovirus infection. Overall study: CMV infection together with matching HLA type was indicated by public TCR beta signatures.

TCRdb itself ran the reads through MiXCR, one entry per CDR3 protein. The sample has fewer than 550,000 distinct CDR3 sequences; over 9% are singletons. General study results and limits: CMV-specific HLA-C-restricted TCR beta clonotypes dominated the ex vivo response.

The source of this sequence is a human donor in good health (CMV status not recorded). Some clones in this sample may be carry-over from other donors' samples. The J gene is TRBJ1-6, the V gene TRBV2; D may be TRBD1 (6 bases). Sequencing was carried out using PBMCs. The CDR3 sequence is CASRGAYNSPLHF. Here the CDR3 DNA reads TGTGCCAGCAGGGGGGCATATAATTCACCCCTCCACTTT.